These T cell receptor beta chains were read from a single sample in a study of T cells after yellow fever vaccination. TCRdb reprocessed the 5' RACE reads via MiXCR and lists one record per CDR3 protein. The sample consists of some 300,000 distinct CDR3 sequences, less than 9.5% of them appearing once. The sequences come from CD4+ T cells sorted from PBMCs, collected 5 days after the yellow fever booster vaccination. The origin of the receptors is a man younger than 35 who received the YFV17D yellow fever vaccine. Both conserved end residues are part of each CDR3. The D gene is left open where the match is weak. The listing skips clone size in some rows; elsewhere it reads once, few, many or a size class.

j_gene | abundance | v_gene | d_gene | CDR3nt | CDR3aa
TRBJ2-1 | NA | TRBV6-2/TRBV6-3 | TRBD2 | TGTGCCAGCAGTCAGCAGGGCGGGGGGGATGAGTTCTTC | CASSQQGGGDEFF
TRBJ2-2 | few | TRBV6-2/TRBV6-3 | TRBD2 | TGTGCCAGCAGTTTCCAGCGGGGGGCTCTCCGGGAGCTGTTTTTT | CASSFQRGALRELFF
TRBJ2-1 | few | TRBV10-3 | NA | TGTGCCATCAGTGAGTCAAAAGGAGTGTACAATGAGCAGTTCTTC | CAISESKGVYNEQFF
TRBJ1-5 | many | TRBV6-6 | NA | TGTGCCAGCAGTACGATGGTACAGCCCCAGCATTTT | CASSTMVQPQHF
TRBJ2-6 | few | TRBV7-6 | NA | TGTGCCAGCAGCCCCCGTGAGCTTGCCGGGGCCAACGTCCTGACTTTC | CASSPRELAGANVLTF
TRBJ2-6 | NA | TRBV5-1 | TRBD1 | TGCGCCAGCAGGACAGGGGTTGCTGGGGCCAACGTCCTGACTTTC | CASRTGVAGANVLTF
TRBJ2-3 | NA | TRBV6-5 | NA | TGTGCCAGCAGCCTACAGGGCTCGAGCACAGATACGCAGTATTTT | CASSLQGSSTDTQYF
TRBJ2-1 | NA | TRBV20-1 | NA | TGCAGTGCCCCGGGACTTTCCTACAATGAGCAGTTCTTC | CSAPGLSYNEQFF
TRBJ1-3 | many | TRBV9 | TRBD1 | TGTGCCAGCAGCCCCGGGACAGCCTCTGGAAACACCATATATTTT | CASSPGTASGNTIYF
TRBJ2-2 | few | TRBV5-1 | TRBD2 | TGCGCCAGCACAGGACTAGCGACGAACACCGGGGAGCTGTTTTTT | CASTGLATNTGELFF
TRBJ2-3 | few | TRBV10-3 | NA | TGTGCCATCAGTGGACAGATGGGGACAGATACGCAGTATTTT | CAISGQMGTDTQYF
TRBJ2-5 | few | TRBV6-1 | NA | TGTGCCAGCAGTGAAATTCCGGGGGCGGAACGAGAGACCCAGTACTTC | CASSEIPGAERETQYF
TRBJ2-3 | many | TRBV7-9 | TRBD2 | TGTGCCAGCAGCCCCGGGACTAGCGGACGCACAGATACGCAGTATTTT | CASSPGTSGRTDTQYF
TRBJ2-5 | few | TRBV18 | TRBD1 | TGTGCCAGCTCTCCTCGAGACAGGGTCGGGGAGACCCAGTACTTC | CASSPRDRVGETQYF
TRBJ1-2 | few | TRBV6-2/TRBV6-3 | NA | TGTGCCAGCAGTACTTACCGGTTTGGCTACACCTTC | CASSTYRFGYTF
TRBJ2-4 | NA | TRBV6-2/TRBV6-3 | NA | TGTGCCACGGGGGCGAAAAAGATTCAGTACTTC | CATGAKKIQYF
TRBJ1-1 | NA | TRBV3-1 | NA | TGTGCCAGCAGCCAAGATCCTGGCGGTTTGGGCACTGAAGCTTTCTTT | CASSQDPGGLGTEAFF
TRBJ2-3 | few | TRBV5-1 | TRBD1 | TGCGCCAGCAGCTTATTAACAGGGGTCGGCACAGATACGCAGTATTTT | CASSLLTGVGTDTQYF
TRBJ1-2 | many | TRBV7-2 | TRBD1 | TGTGCCAGCAGCCCCCGGACAGGGTCCAACTATGGCTACACCTTC | CASSPRTGSNYGYTF
TRBJ2-3 | NA | TRBV10-3 | TRBD2 | TGTGCCATCAGTGATGGGACTAGCCCAGATACGCAGTATTTT | CAISDGTSPDTQYF
TRBJ2-1 | few | TRBV28 | NA | TGTGCCAGCAGCCCAGGGCAGGTGGGGCTCAATGAGCAGTTCTTC | CASSPGQVGLNEQFF
TRBJ2-3 | NA | TRBV7-2 | NA | TGTGCCAGCAGCCTACCTTCGGATACGCAGTATTTT | CASSLPSDTQYF
TRBJ1-1 | many | TRBV2 | NA | TGTGCCAGCACGGGGGGCGCGGGCACTGAAGCTTTCTTT | CASTGGAGTEAFF
TRBJ2-3 | many | TRBV7-9 | NA | TGTGCCAGCAGCTTACAATCAACCACAGATACGCAGTATTTT | CASSLQSTTDTQYF
TRBJ2-3 | many | TRBV12-3/TRBV12-4 | NA | TGTGCCAGCACCCCCGGGACTGTAGACTCCAGAATCACAGATACGCAGTATTTT | CASTPGTVDSRITDTQYF
TRBJ2-3 | few | TRBV5-1 | NA | TGCGCCAGCAGAACAGGGTCAGATACGCAGTATTTT | CASRTGSDTQYF
TRBJ2-3 | many | TRBV18 | NA | TGTGCCAGCTCACCACCCGAGGGGGTAGATACGCAGTATTTT | CASSPPEGVDTQYF
TRBJ2-2 | NA | TRBV4-3 | NA | TGCGCCAGCAGCCAAGGGGGTACAGACCAATCAACCGGGGAGCTGTTTTTT | CASSQGGTDQSTGELFF
TRBJ1-2 | many | TRBV28 | NA | TGTGCCAGCAGTTCCCCGAACAGGGACGATGGCTACACCTTC | CASSSPNRDDGYTF
TRBJ2-5 | few | TRBV4-2 | NA | TGTGCCAGCAGCCAAGGGGGGCAGGGATCACAAGAGACCCAGTACTTC | CASSQGGQGSQETQYF
TRBJ1-2 | NA | TRBV6-2/TRBV6-3 | TRBD1 | TGTGCCAGCAGGGTTACAGGGGGCGGCTACACCTTC | CASRVTGGGYTF
TRBJ1-1 | few | TRBV24-1 | NA | TGTGCCACCAGTGAAGCCGACACTGAAGCTTTCTTT | CATSEADTEAFF
TRBJ1-3 | few | TRBV20-1 | NA | TGCAGTGCTACCGAAGCAAGGAATTCTGGAAACACCATATATTTT | CSATEARNSGNTIYF
TRBJ1-2 | NA | TRBV29-1 | TRBD1 | TGCAGCACCGACCGAAGACAGGGCTTCGGCTACACCTTC | CSTDRRQGFGYTF
TRBJ2-2 | NA | TRBV4-1 | NA | TGCGCCAGCAGCCCCCTCCCCCGGGGCACCGGGGAGCTGTTTTTT | CASSPLPRGTGELFF
TRBJ2-1 | few | TRBV5-1 | NA | TGCGCCAGCAGCTTTACAGGGCCCCACAATGAGCAGTTCTTC | CASSFTGPHNEQFF
TRBJ1-3 | many | TRBV7-9 | TRBD1 | TGTGCCTCACGCACGGGGACAGGGGGCTCTGGAAACACCATATATTTT | CASRTGTGGSGNTIYF
TRBJ2-1 | NA | TRBV5-1 | NA | TGCGCCAGCACCCAAGACAGCGCCTACAATGAGCAGTTCTTC | CASTQDSAYNEQFF
TRBJ2-7 | NA | TRBV12-3/TRBV12-4 | NA | TGTGCCAGCACCCTCGGCCGGGGCGAGCAGTACTTC | CASTLGRGEQYF
TRBJ2-5 | many | TRBV7-2 | TRBD1 | TGTGCCAGCAGCCGCGGACAGGTTGGAGAGACCCAGTACTTC | CASSRGQVGETQYF
TRBJ1-1 | NA | TRBV20-1 | TRBD1 | TGCAGTGCTACCGACAGGGCCGCTGAAGCTTTCTTT | CSATDRAAEAFF
TRBJ1-1 | few | TRBV6-5 | TRBD1 | TGTGCCAGCAGTAGAGGACAGGGAGCCGAAGCTTTCTTT | CASSRGQGAEAFF
TRBJ2-1 | many | TRBV5-1 | NA | TGCGCCAGCAGCTTGAGAAGCTCCTACAATGAGCAGTTCTTC | CASSLRSSYNEQFF
TRBJ1-4 | few | TRBV2 | NA | TGTGCCAGTCACCCCTTAGACAGAGATGAAAAACTGTTTTTT | CASHPLDRDEKLFF
TRBJ2-2 | few | TRBV6-5 | TRBD2 | TGTGCCAGCAGACAGAGGGCTAGCGGGGGGGAGCTGTTTTTT | CASRQRASGGELFF
TRBJ1-5 | many | TRBV4-3 | NA | TGCGCCAGCAGCCAAGATCCCGGCAATCAGCCCCAGCATTTT | CASSQDPGNQPQHF
TRBJ1-1 | few | TRBV15 | NA | TGTGCCACCAGCAGTTTGCAGAACACTGAAGCTTTCTTT | CATSSLQNTEAFF
TRBJ1-6 | many | TRBV12-3/TRBV12-4 | NA | TGTGCCAGCAGCCCTAGTGGGGAACGCGGTAATTCACCCCTCCACTTT | CASSPSGERGNSPLHF
TRBJ1-2 | NA | TRBV4-2 | NA | TGTGCCAGCAGCCCGCAGGGCGAAGGGAGATATGGCTACACCTTC | CASSPQGEGRYGYTF
TRBJ2-7 | many | TRBV5-1 | NA | TGCGCCAGCAGCTCCCAGGGCGGCAACTACGAGCAGTACTTC | CASSSQGGNYEQYF
TRBJ2-5 | NA | TRBV5-1 | NA | TGCGCCAGCAGCTTGGATGTCTTGGAGACCCAGTACTTC | CASSLDVLETQYF
TRBJ2-5 | NA | TRBV24-1 | NA | TGTGCCACCAGCGCTGCAGGGTCCCAAGAGACCCAGTACTTC | CATSAAGSQETQYF
TRBJ2-2 | NA | TRBV20-1 | TRBD1 | TGCAGTGCTTCCCGGGACAGTAACGGTAGGATCGCCGGGGAGCTGTTTTTT | CSASRDSNGRIAGELFF
TRBJ2-2 | few | TRBV7-9 | TRBD2 | TGTGCCAGCAGACCAAGGCCAGCGGGGTCCACCGGGGAGCTGTTTTTT | CASRPRPAGSTGELFF
TRBJ2-5 | NA | TRBV10-2 | TRBD2 | TGCGCCAGCAGGAAGAGCGGGGGGGAAGAGACCCAGTACTTC | CASRKSGGEETQYF
TRBJ1-1 | few | TRBV10-3 | NA | TGTGCCATCAGTGCCGCGGACAAGGAAGCTTTCTTT | CAISAADKEAFF
TRBJ2-1 | many | TRBV18 | NA | TGTGCCAGCAGCCCCGGGGGCTCCTACAATGAGCAGTTCTTC | CASSPGGSYNEQFF